This is a list of T cell receptor beta chains from one sample in a study of technical replicates of blood from a handful of donors. Sequencing used immunoSEQ multiplex PCR; TCRdb keeps in-frame clones, though not all of them. The sample yields about 89,000 clones, approximately 96% seen once. The sample was T cells isolated from PBMCs. Source of these receptors: a human donor in good health. Each CDR3 is given with its conserved first and last residue. D genes are given only for firm matches. The size field is filled for only some rows; it gives once, few, many or a size class.

>NA|TRBJ1-3|TRBV28|NA
CASAGLPGNTIYF
TGTGCCAGCGCAGGGTTGCCCGGAAACACCATATATTTT
>NA|TRBJ2-3|TRBV4-1|NA
CASSQGMGYTDTQYF
TGCGCCAGCAGCCAAGGTATGGGCTACACAGATACGCAGTATTTT
>NA|TRBJ2-3|TRBV4-1|TRBD2
CASSQESSGSYGDTQYF
TGCGCCAGCAGCCAAGAGTCTAGCGGGAGCTACGGAGATACGCAGTATTTT
>NA|TRBJ2-2|TRBV6-1|TRBD1
CAGDRVDTGELFF
TGTGCCGGAGACAGGGTTGATACCGGGGAGCTGTTTTTT
>NA|TRBJ2-7|TRBV6-1|NA
CASRTGSEYEQYF
TGTGCCAGCAGAACAGGTTCCGAATACGAGCAGTACTTC
>once|TRBJ2-1|TRBV15|TRBD1
CATSRVGTVYNEQFF
TGTGCCACCAGCAGAGTCGGGACAGTATACAATGAGCAGTTCTTC
>NA|TRBJ2-3|TRBV5-6|NA
CASSFPTGSQAQYF
TGTGCCAGCAGCTTCCCTACAGGGTCCCAGGCACAGTATTTT
>NA|TRBJ1-1|TRBV28|TRBD1
CASGDRTNTEAFF
TGTGCCAGTGGGGACAGGACGAACACTGAAGCTTTCTTT
>NA|TRBJ2-1|TRBV28|TRBD1
CASSSDRGVFF
TGTGCCAGCAGTTCCGACAGGGGTGTTTTCTTC
>NA|TRBJ2-3|TRBV7-3|TRBD2
CASSLKGLVTDTQYF
TGTGCCAGCAGCTTAAAAGGACTAGTCACAGATACGCAGTATTTT
>NA|TRBJ2-3|TRBV27|TRBD1
CASSLRITGDATDTQYF
TGTGCCAGCAGTTTAAGGATAACAGGGGACGCTACAGATACGCAGTATTTT
>NA|TRBJ2-2|TRBV2|NA
CASSVQGPKNTGELFF
TGTGCCAGCAGTGTTCAGGGTCCCAAGAACACCGGGGAGCTGTTTTTT
>NA|TRBJ1-1|TRBV19|NA
CASSIGGAEAFF
TGTGCCAGTAGTATCGGTGGAGCTGAAGCTTTCTTT
>NA|TRBJ2-2|TRBV27|TRBD2
CASSPGLAGNTGELFF
TGTGCCAGCAGTCCGGGACTAGCGGGGAACACCGGGGAGCTGTTTTTT
>NA|TRBJ1-2|TRBV2|NA
CASSVQGLGYTF
TGTGCCAGCAGTGTACAGGGTTTGGGCTACACCTTC
>NA|TRBJ2-5|TRBV5-6|TRBD2
CASSAGLAGGNQETQYF
TGTGCCAGCAGCGCGGGACTAGCGGGGGGGAACCAAGAGACCCAGTACTTC
>NA|TRBJ2-3|TRBV7-9|NA
CASSLVFLSTDTQYF
TGTGCCAGCAGCTTAGTGTTCCTGAGCACAGATACGCAGTATTTT
>once|TRBJ1-1|TRBV19|NA
CASSTGANTEAFF
TGTGCCAGTAGTACAGGGGCTAACACTGAAGCTTTCTTT
>NA|TRBJ1-4|TRBV7-7|NA
CASSLRPGAEKLFF
TGTGCTAGCAGCTTAAGACCGGGAGCAGAAAAACTGTTTTTT
>once|TRBJ1-4|TRBV10-3|TRBD1
CAISETIRGRANEKLFF
TGTGCCATCAGTGAGACTATCAGGGGGCGAGCTAATGAAAAACTGTTTTTT
>NA|TRBJ2-5|TRBV5-5|TRBD2
CASSLRGRLGETQYF
TGTGCCAGCAGCTTGCGCGGGAGGCTGGGAGAGACCCAGTACTTC
>NA|TRBJ2-1|TRBV5-1|TRBD2
CASSPQREGPGEQFF
TGCGCCAGCAGCCCCCAGCGGGAGGGCCCCGGTGAGCAGTTCTTC
>NA|TRBJ1-6|TRBV19|NA
CASRVQGNSPLHF
TGTGCCAGTAGAGTCCAGGGGAATTCACCCCTCCACTTT
>once|TRBJ2-2|TRBV10-3|TRBD1
CAINGQGLAGELFF
TGTGCCATCAACGGACAGGGGTTAGCCGGGGAGCTGTTTTTT
>NA|TRBJ2-3|TRBV5-4|NA
CASSSIAEPTDTQYF
TGTGCCAGCAGCTCCATAGCGGAGCCCACAGATACGCAGTATTTT
>once|TRBJ1-1|TRBV5-1|TRBD1
CASSGRTGTHTEAFF
TGCGCCAGCAGTGGTAGGACAGGTACTCACACTGAAGCTTTCTTT
>NA|TRBJ2-7|TRBV4-1|TRBD1
CASSQAPGTAYEQYF
TGCGCCAGCAGCCAAGCCCCCGGGACAGCCTACGAGCAGTACTTC
>NA|TRBJ2-1|TRBV5-1|NA
CASSLGEANEQFF
TGCGCCAGCAGCTTGGGGGAGGCCAATGAGCAGTTCTTC
>NA|TRBJ2-1|TRBV6-5|TRBD2
CATSGTSVFEQFF
TGTGCCACATCCGGGACTAGCGTGTTTGAGCAGTTCTTC
>NA|TRBJ2-1|TRBV5-6|TRBD1
CASSFLDREDNEQFF
TGTGCCAGCAGCTTTCTGGACAGGGAAGATAATGAGCAGTTCTTC
>NA|TRBJ2-1|TRBV19|NA
CASSLTVTYNEQFF
TGTGCCAGTAGCCTCACAGTAACCTACAATGAGCAGTTCTTC
>NA|TRBJ2-7|TRBV6-1|NA
CASSEVGTYYEQYF
TGTGCCAGCAGTGAAGTGGGCACATACTACGAGCAGTACTTC
>few|TRBJ1-1|TRBV30|NA
CAWSVSGDTEAFF
TGTGCCTGGAGTGTTAGCGGGGATACTGAAGCTTTCTTT
>NA|TRBJ2-7|TRBV5-6|TRBD1
CASSLRGLPYEQYF
TGTGCCAGCAGCTTAAGGGGGCTTCCCTACGAGCAGTACTTC
>NA|TRBJ2-7|TRBV15|TRBD1
CATSRPGTGSYEQYF
TGTGCCACCAGCAGACCCGGGACAGGGTCCTACGAGCAGTACTTC
>NA|TRBJ1-3|TRBV25-1|NA
CASSEFFGGIGNTIYF
TGTGCCAGCAGTGAATTTTTCGGGGGTATTGGAAACACCATATATTTT
>NA|TRBJ2-3|TRBV11-2|TRBD1
CASSFTGGAFDTQYF
TGTGCCAGCAGCTTCACAGGGGGCGCCTTCGATACGCAGTATTTT
>NA|TRBJ2-1|TRBV28|NA
CASTIRDSPNEQFF
TGTGCCTCTACGATCCGGGACTCTCCCAATGAGCAGTTCTTC
>NA|TRBJ2-1|TRBV5-6|TRBD1
CASSLGDRGYEQFF
TGTGCCAGCAGCTTGGGGGACAGGGGGTATGAGCAGTTCTTC
>NA|TRBJ2-7|TRBV6-5|TRBD1
CASRLQGPPYEQYF
TGTGCCAGCAGATTACAGGGGCCCCCCTACGAGCAGTACTTC
>NA|TRBJ1-1|TRBV27|NA
CASADTVMNTEAFF
TGTGCCAGCGCCGATACAGTTATGAACACTGAAGCTTTCTTT
>NA|TRBJ1-3|TRBV5-1|NA
CASSLAPRDLSGNTIYF
TGCGCCAGCAGCTTGGCCCCCAGGGATCTCTCTGGAAACACCATATATTTT
>NA|TRBJ2-2|TRBV20-1|NA
CSAPYTGELFF
TGCAGTGCCCCGTACACCGGGGAGCTGTTTTTT
>NA|TRBJ1-5|TRBV6-1|NA
CASSVGRQPQHF
TGTGCCAGCTCCGTAGGGAGGCAGCCCCAGCATTTT
>NA|TRBJ2-7|TRBV14|TRBD1
CASSQGQGPYEQYF
TGTGCCAGCAGCCAGGGACAGGGGCCCTACGAGCAGTACTTC
>NA|TRBJ2-5|TRBV2|NA
CASSTPGYQETQYF
TGTGCCAGCAGTACCCCAGGGTACCAAGAGACCCAGTACTTC
>NA|TRBJ2-2|TRBV12-5|NA
CASGLSGGKNTGELFF
TGTGCTAGTGGTTTGTCTGGCGGGAAGAACACCGGGGAGCTGTTTTTT